These 15 T cell receptor beta chains were all obtained from the same sample, sequenced in a study of shared clonotypes between healthy human individuals. CD45RO-negative cells were positively selected for CCR7, leaving out terminally differentiated effector memory CD45RA+ cells. TCRdb keeps only in-frame clones here, not all; method: immunoSEQ multiplex PCR. This table has around 550,000 clones, roughly 95% appearing once. Sequencing input: naive CD8+ T cells sorted from blood. These receptors were collected from a woman aged 25 to 39 in good health.

The chain is built from TRBV5-5 and TRBJ2-7; unclear D gene. V was pared by 3 bases and J by 0 bases, with 10 bases between. The length of the CDR3 is 14 residues. Germline-derived CDR1 and CDR2 are SGHKS and YYEKEE (reference sequence). The CDR3 loop is CASSSPYGSYEQYF. The DNA of the CDR3 is TGTGCCAGCAGCTCCCCTTATGGCTCCTACGAGCAGTACTTC.

The rearrangement uses TRBV4-1 and TRBJ2-2; D ambiguous. The CDR3 totals 16 residues. The ends were cut back, 0 bases at V and 1 base at J, with 9 bases in the middle. Per the germline V gene, CDR1 is MGHRA and CDR2 is YSYEKL. In nucleotides, the CDR3 is TGCGCCAGCAGCCAAGATGACAATTTGAACACCGGGGAGCTGTTTTTT. Translating it yields CASSQDDNLNTGELFF.

V gene TRBV6-5 combines with J gene TRBJ2-7; the match to TRBD2 covers 7 bases. The CDR3 has 16 residues. V lost 0 bases and J lost 1; bases outside the gene matches: 6. Germline V gene sequence: CDR1 MNHEY, CDR2 SVGAGI. Here the CDR3 DNA reads TGTGCCAGCAGTTACTCCTCCGGGACTAAGTCCTACGAGCAGTACTTC. Translated: CASSYSSGTKSYEQYF.

The J gene is TRBJ2-7, the V gene TRBV13; the D is unclear. This CDR3 is built from 14 residues. The V gene's germline CDR1 is PRHDT and CDR2 FYEKMQ (reference sequence). Trimming stripped 3 bases from V and 4 bases from J, with 13 bases between. The CDR3 protein is CASSLFGQTYEQYF. In DNA, the CDR3 is TGTGCCAGCAGCTTGTTCGGGCAGACTTACGAGCAGTACTTC.

The rearrangement links TRBV19 to TRBJ1-1; a possible D gene is TRBD1 (5 bases). The CDR3 consists of 18 residues. V gave up 1 base and J gave up 0 bases, with 18 bases separating them. Germline lookup yields CDR1 LNHDA and CDR2 SQIVND (reference sequence). The CDR3 loop reads CASSIGPYSTDLNTEAFF. For the CDR3, the DNA is TGTGCCAGTAGTATAGGCCCCTATTCGACAGACTTGAACACTGAAGCTTTCTTT.

The chain recombines TRBV7-9 with TRBJ2-1, with 8 bases fitting TRBD2. Germline V lookup: CDR1 SEHNR, CDR2 FQNEAQ (reference sequence). The J segment lost 5 bases and the V segment lost 5 bases, leaving 8 bases of the junction unmatched. This CDR3 spans 15 amino acids. The CDR3 coding sequence is TGTGCCAGCAGCCCGGAGACTAGCGTGAACAATGAGCAGTTCTTC. Translation: CASSPETSVNNEQFF.

The rearrangement links TRBV27 to TRBJ1-4; D ambiguous. V was pared by 3 bases and J by 0 bases, with 5 bases between. Looked up from germline, CDR1 is MNHEY and CDR2 is SMNVEV (reference sequence). The CDR3 has 14 residues. The CDR3 sequence is CASSFLATNEKLFF. DNA of the CDR3: TGTGCCAGCAGTTTCCTGGCAACTAATGAAAAACTGTTTTTT.

This chain links TRBV13 with TRBJ1-1; D is perhaps TRBD1 (5 bases). The V gene's germline CDR1 is PRHDT and CDR2 FYEKMQ (reference sequence). This CDR3 contains 14 residues. V shed 6 bases and J shed 2 bases, with 13 bases lying between them. The CDR3 DNA reads TGTGCCAGCAGAATGGGGCCTTTCAACACTGAAGCTTTCTTT. It translates to CASRMGPFNTEAFF. The entire variable domain, with the rest obtained from reference TRBV13 and TRBJ1-1, is as follows: AAGVIQSPRHLIKEKRETATLKCYPIPRHDTVYWYQQGPGQDPQFLISFYEKMQSDKGSIPDRFSAQQFSDYHSELNMSSLELGDSALYFCASRMGPFNTEAFFGQGTRLTVV.

The genes are TRBV4-1 and TRBJ2-7; D uncertain. CDR3 length: 15 residues. V lost 1 base, J lost 0 bases, and 10 bases lay in between. CDR1 and CDR2 from the germline V gene are MGHRA and YSYEKL. CDR3 nucleotide sequence: TGCGCCAGCAGCCAAGGTCAGACCTACTCCTACGAGCAGTACTTC. Its translation is CASSQGQTYSYEQYF.

This chain connects TRBV7-9 to TRBJ2-3; D unclear. The CDR3 is made up of 12 amino acids. Germline CDR1 is SEHNR and CDR2 is FQNEAQ (reference sequence). With 5 bases removed from V and 0 bases from J, the gap between germline ends came to 3 bases. CDR3 in DNA: TGTGCCAGCAGCCCCAGCACAGATACGCAGTATTTT. Residues: CASSPSTDTQYF.

V gene TRBV4-1 combines with J gene TRBJ1-2; no firm D call. Germline V lookup: CDR1 MGHRA, CDR2 YSYEKL. Trimming cost V 1 base and J 1 base, with 13 bases left between them. This CDR3 has 16 residues. CDR3 amino acids: CASSQASGRINYGYTF. The CDR3 region has the DNA TGCGCCAGCAGCCAAGCGTCAGGTCGGATTAACTATGGCTACACCTTC.

The gene calls are TRBV19 and TRBJ2-7, with 11 positions matching TRBD2. Trimming at V came to 2 bases and at J to 3 bases, leaving 6 bases not matched to a gene. The CDR3 consists of 16 residues. Germline V gene sequence: CDR1 LNHDA, CDR2 SQIVND (reference sequence). The CDR3 DNA is TGTGCCAGTAGTATAAGCGTCGGGACTAGCGGCTACGAGCAGTACTTC. This encodes CASSISVGTSGYEQYF.

As regards this clone: The sample carries other DNA sequences with the same CDR3. CDR3 nucleotides: TGTGCCAGCAGTTTCCACACTGAAGCTTTCTTT. Encoded protein: CASSFHTEAFF. V and J are TRBV28 and TRBJ1-1; D gene ambiguous. The CDR3 is 11 residues long. Germline loops: CDR1 MDHEN, CDR2 SYDVKM. Trimming took 3 bases from V and 3 from J, leaving 2 bases between them.

This chain uses TRBV5-1 with TRBJ2-7, with 7 bases fitting TRBD2. J gave up 6 bases and V 4 bases, and 10 bases lay outside the gene matches. Germline V CDR1 and CDR2: SGHRS, YFSETQ. The CDR3 covers 14 residues. CDR3 sequence (DNA): TGCGCCAGCAGCGTAGAGGGAGGGCCGATCGAGCAGTACTTC. It encodes CASSVEGGPIEQYF.

This chain connects TRBV4-2 to TRBJ2-4, with TRBD2 matching over 11 bases. The CDR3 extends over 20 amino acids. The germline gives CDR1 LGHNA, CDR2 YNFKEQ. Germline trimming cut 0 bases from V and 5 bases from J; bases unmatched to any gene: 15. The CDR3 is CASSQDRVAGGVGPQNIQYF. The DNA of the CDR3 is TGTGCCAGCAGCCAAGATCGAGTAGCGGGAGGGGTGGGGCCCCAAAACATTCAGTACTTC.